The rows below give T cell receptor beta chains drawn from one sample of a study of radiotherapy plus CTLA-4 blockade in lung cancer. Sequencing used immunoSEQ multiplex PCR; TCRdb keeps in-frame clones, though not all of them. The data hold about 78,000 clones, with approximately 83% observed a single time. Here the sequenced sample was peripheral blood, taken from a patient treated with radiotherapy plus ipilimumab. Receptor source: a human donor with non-small cell lung cancer who had a partial response to radiotherapy plus ipilimumab. Each CDR3 is given with its conserved first and last residue. Each record gives: V gene, D gene, clone size, J gene, CDR3 protein, CDR3 DNA. D genes are given only for firm matches. Clone size is not always given. Where it is, it says once, few, many or a class for expanded clones.

TRBV28	.	.	TRBJ1-2	CASRAGGLYGYTF	TGTGCCAGCAGGGCCGGGGGGCTGTATGGCTACACCTTC
TRBV30	.	few	TRBJ1-5	CAWNAGSNQPQHF	TGTGCCTGGAACGCGGGTAGCAATCAGCCCCAGCATTTT
TRBV5-1	.	.	TRBJ2-1	CASSYRTLTENEQFF	TGCGCCAGCAGCTACAGGACCCTAACGGAAAATGAGCAGTTCTTC
TRBV4-1	.	.	TRBJ2-2	CASSQDPEPNTGELFF	TGCGCCAGCAGCCAAGACCCGGAGCCGAACACCGGGGAGCTGTTTTTT
TRBV5-4	.	.	TRBJ1-3	CASSLAGSGNTIYF	TGTGCCAGCAGCTTGGCAGGGTCTGGAAACACCATATATTTT
TRBV30	.	.	TRBJ1-1	CAWSAWRGPGAMNTEAFF	TGTGCCTGGAGTGCGTGGCGCGGGCCAGGCGCAATGAACACTGAAGCTTTCTTT
TRBV5-1	.	once	TRBJ1-1	CASSLAGNTEAFF	TGCGCCAGCAGCTTGGCGGGGAACACTGAAGCTTTCTTT
TRBV6-6	TRBD2	.	TRBJ2-1	CASFRREGNEQFF	TGTGCCAGCTTCCGGCGGGAGGGGAATGAGCAGTTCTTC
TRBV5-1	TRBD1	.	TRBJ2-4	CASSLEYVQGAAKNIQYF	TGCGCCAGCAGCTTGGAGTATGTACAGGGGGCGGCCAAAAACATTCAGTACTTC
TRBV6-4	TRBD2	few	TRBJ2-1	CASSRTGGNEQFF	TGTGCCAGCAGCCGGACGGGGGGCAATGAGCAGTTCTTC
TRBV18	TRBD1	once	TRBJ1-1	CASSPNQQGLNTEAFF	TGTGCCAGCTCACCCAATCAACAGGGGCTGAACACTGAAGCTTTCTTT
TRBV10-3	TRBD2	.	TRBJ2-1	CAISESLLAVNEQFF	TGTGCCATCAGTGAGTCTCTACTAGCGGTCAATGAGCAGTTCTTC
TRBV2	.	.	TRBJ1-2	CASSLTTETPRGYTF	TGTGCCAGCTCTCTAACCACTGAGACCCCTAGGGGCTACACCTTC
TRBV18	.	.	TRBJ1-2	CASSPEGRGYTF	TGTGCCAGCTCACCTGAAGGGAGAGGCTACACCTTC
TRBV7-2	TRBD1	.	TRBJ2-5	CASSAGRDSVETQYF	TGTGCCAGCAGCGCTGGCCGGGACAGTGTAGAGACCCAGTACTTC
TRBV20-1	TRBD1	.	TRBJ1-2	CSAVTGQRYTF	TGCAGTGCCGTGACAGGGCAGCGCTACACCTTC
TRBV9	TRBD1	once	TRBJ2-7	CASSVDPGQGAYEQYF	TGTGCCAGCAGCGTAGATCCGGGACAGGGGGCCTACGAGCAGTACTTC
TRBV6-1	TRBD1	few	TRBJ1-2	CASSAGTGVNYGYTF	TGTGCCAGCAGCGCCGGGACAGGGGTTAACTATGGCTACACCTTC
TRBV6-5	.	.	TRBJ2-7	CASSVRGGYEQYF	TGTGCCAGCAGTGTTCGAGGTGGATACGAGCAGTACTTC
TRBV10-3	TRBD1	.	TRBJ1-2	CAIKGQGGGDGYTF	TGTGCCATCAAAGGACAGGGGGGAGGTGATGGCTACACCTTC
TRBV2	.	.	TRBJ1-1	CASTGLLPLATEAFF	TGTGCCAGCACGGGACTCCTACCTTTGGCAACTGAAGCTTTCTTT
TRBV2	.	.	TRBJ2-2	CASSGSGGGNTGELFF	TGTGCCAGCAGTGGATCGGGGGGCGGTAACACCGGGGAGCTGTTTTTT